The 16 T cell receptor beta chains presented below share a single source sample, sequenced in a study of early T cells in non-severe SARS-CoV-2 infection (dated by TCRdb to 2020 to 2022). Receptor libraries were prepared by 5' RACE. Data came from a NextSeq 500. In-frame beta chains were kept once TCRdb had trimmed the public reads at Q25 with fastp and called clones with MiXCR. Every distinct CDR3 protein forms one entry, paired with its most common genes and DNA. The table for this sample lists about 76,000 distinct CDR3 sequences; 15% to 18% of them were counted only once. The ten largest clonotypes hold 12% of the sample. The sample was whole blood. These receptor sequences come from an adult who was a healthcare worker with PCR-confirmed SARS-CoV-2 infection or an uninfected control (not recorded which).

This chain uses TRBV9 with TRBJ1-1; D unclear. V was clipped by 1 base and J by 1 base, with 2 bases between them. The CDR3 runs 12 residues. The germline V gene has CDR1 SGDLS and CDR2 YYNGEE. As DNA, the CDR3 is TGTGCCAGCAGCGTATCGAACACTGAAGCTTTCTTT. Encoded protein: CASSVSNTEAFF.

This clonotype appeared many times. CDR3 amino acids: CSAVRTGTYEQYF. CDR3 nucleotides: TGCAGTGCTGTACGGACAGGGACCTACGAGCAGTACTTC. The J gene is TRBJ2-7, the V gene TRBV20-1; 8 positions match TRBD1. V shed 5 bases, J shed 2 bases, and the junction held 5 bases outside the gene matches. The germline V gene encodes CDR1 DFQATT and CDR2 SNEGSKA (reference sequence). The CDR3 is 13 amino acids.

In this sample, this clonotype turned up a few times. CDR3 protein: CASSGITGYEQYF. DNA for the CDR3: TGCGCCAGCAGCGGAATTACAGGCTACGAGCAGTACTTC. The J gene is TRBJ2-7, the V gene TRBV5-1, with a weak D call TRBD1 (5 bases). The V end was cut by 4 bases, the J end by 3 bases, with 11 bases between. Per the germline V gene, CDR1 is SGHRS and CDR2 is YFSETQ. The CDR3 contains 13 residues. Full variable domain (outside the CDR3, taken from reference TRBV5-1 and TRBJ2-7): KAGVTQTPRYLIKTRGQQVTLSCSPISGHRSVSWYQQTPGQGLQFLFEYFSETQRNKGNFPGRFSGRQFSNSRSEMNVSTLELGDSALYLCASSGITGYEQYFGPGTRLTVT.

This clonotype was counted ten times or more. In DNA form, the CDR3 reads TGTGCCAGCAGGCAAGAGCGGGACAGGTACTACGAGCAGTACTTC. This sequence encodes CASRQERDRYYEQYF. The V and J genes are TRBV6-5 and TRBJ2-7; D may be TRBD1 (8 bases). The CDR3 is made up of 15 amino acids. Germline values: CDR1 MNHEY, CDR2 SVGAGI. The V end was cut by 6 bases, the J end by 3 bases, with 18 bases between.

This clonotype appeared a few times. J is TRBJ2-2 and V is TRBV20-1, with 9 bases lining up with TRBD1. Germline CDR1 is DFQATT and CDR2 is SNEGSKA (reference sequence). The CDR3 is 14 residues long. Unmatched junction bases numbered 8, after V lost 5 bases and J lost 7 bases. The CDR3 region is CSAGFTGGHGELFF. Written as DNA, the CDR3 is TGCAGTGCTGGATTTACAGGGGGCCACGGGGAGCTGTTTTTT.

This clonotype was seen a handful of times. The chain links TRBV4-3 to TRBJ2-1, with 11 bases lining up with TRBD2. V trimming: 8 bases; J trimming: 7 bases; junction bases outside the gene matches: 13. The CDR3 is 16 residues long. Looked up from germline, CDR1 is LGHNA and CDR2 is YSLEER. CDR3 sequence reads: CASSTLAGGIPNEQFF. CDR3 coding DNA: TGCGCCAGCTCCACGCTAGCGGGAGGAATACCGAATGAGCAGTTCTTC.

V is TRBV7-9 and J is TRBJ1-6; D is unclear. Germline CDR1 reads SEHNR; CDR2 reads FQNEAQ (reference sequence). V dropped 3 bases and J dropped 5 bases, with 11 bases sitting between them. There are 15 residues in the CDR3. CDR3 residues: CASSFPGVNNSPLHF. The CDR3 coding sequence is TGTGCCAGCAGCTTCCCCGGGGTTAATAATTCACCCCTCCACTTT.

This clonotype showed up just a few times. The chain links TRBV7-9 to TRBJ1-4; D is uncertain. The germline V and J ends were trimmed by 5 bases and 4 bases, with 2 bases remaining between them. This CDR3 has 11 residues. Germline lookup yields CDR1 SEHNR and CDR2 FQNEAQ (reference sequence). The CDR3 sequence is CASSLNEKLFF. CDR3 in DNA: TGTGCCAGCAGCCTTAATGAAAAACTGTTTTTT.

The sample holds many counts of this clonotype. The chain is built from TRBV3-1 and TRBJ2-7; D might be TRBD1 (5 bases). Germline V lookup: CDR1 LGHDT, CDR2 YNNKEL (reference sequence). V was clipped by 5 bases and J by 0 bases, with 11 bases between them. This CDR3 region has 14 residues. CDR3: CASSDRQSSYEQYF. For the CDR3, the DNA is TGTGCCAGCAGCGATCGACAGAGCTCCTACGAGCAGTACTTC.

This clonotype was observed at least ten times. The chain employs TRBV20-1 and TRBJ1-1; 7 positions agree with TRBD1. This CDR3 region has 13 residues. Trimming at V came to 0 bases and at J to 4 bases, leaving 2 bases not matched to a gene. The germline gives CDR1 DFQATT, CDR2 SNEGSKA (reference sequence). CDR3 DNA: TGCAGTGCTAGAGATCCAGGGGGCACTGAAGCTTTCTTT. This encodes CSARDPGGTEAFF.

This clonotype was observed a handful of times. At one of its ends the junction is not consistent with the germline gene, which may arise from a read error. The chain uses TRBV20-1 and TRBJ1-2; tentative D call: TRBD1 (6 bases). This CDR3 has 11 residues. CDR1 is DFQATT, CDR2 SNEGSKA, per germline (reference sequence). The CDR3 here is CSARGGYGYTF. The DNA for the CDR3 is TGCAGTGCGAGAGGGGGATATGGCTACACCTTC.

The sample holds a few counts of this clonotype. The chain has TRBV7-9 and TRBJ2-3, with TRBD2 matching over 8 bases. The germline V gene has CDR1 SEHNR and CDR2 FQNEAQ (reference sequence). The CDR3 loop spans 19 amino acids. V dropped 0 bases and J dropped 0; count of bases not matched to a gene: 11. Written as DNA, the CDR3 is TGTGCCAGCAGCTTAGCATCAGCGGGAGCCCACGCTAGCACAGATACGCAGTATTTT. Encoded protein: CASSLASAGAHASTDTQYF.

This chain uses TRBV20-1 with TRBJ1-1; a weak D match, TRBD1 (5 bases). Looked up from germline, CDR1 is DFQATT and CDR2 is SNEGSKA (reference sequence). This CDR3 comprises 12 residues. V was pared by 6 bases and J by 1 base, with 9 bases between. The CDR3, as DNA: TGCAGTGCCCGACAGCCGAACACTGAAGCTTTCTTT. Protein product: CSARQPNTEAFF.

A few counts support this clonotype. V usage is TRBV10-2 and J usage is TRBJ2-7; TRBD2 matches at 7 bases. The germline CDR1 and CDR2 sequences are WSHSY and SAAADI. The CDR3 sequence is 13 residues long. V lost 4 bases and J lost 5; bases outside the gene matches: 5. In nucleotides, the CDR3 is TGCGCCAGCAGTGTGAGAACTAGCGACGAGCAGTACTTC. Its protein is CASSVRTSDEQYF.

This chain joins TRBV7-9 and TRBJ2-7, with TRBD1 identical over 8 bases. The CDR3 has 14 amino acids. The V and J ends lost 4 bases and 2 bases, in that order; junction bases with no gene match: 4. The V gene's germline CDR1 is SEHNR and CDR2 FQNEAQ (reference sequence). The CDR3 coding sequence is TGTGCCAGCAGCTCAGACAGGGGTCCCTACGAGCAGTACTTC. This encodes CASSSDRGPYEQYF. Based on the CDR3 plus reference TRBV7-9 and TRBJ2-7, the full variable domain is DTGVSQNPRHKITKRGQNVTFRCDPISEHNRLYWYRQTLGQGPEFLTYFQNEAQLEKSRLLSDRFSAERPKGSFSTLEIQRTEQGDSAMYLCASSSDRGPYEQYFGPGTRLTVT.

This clonotype appeared many times. The chain links TRBV7-9 to TRBJ1-2; D not certain. The germline V gene has CDR1 SEHNR and CDR2 FQNEAQ (reference sequence). V shed 4 bases and J shed 5 bases, with 17 bases lying between them. CDR3 length: 15 amino acids. The CDR3 bases are TGTGCCAGCAGCTACGAACCGCCCATATCGTATGGCTACACCTTC. Amino acids: CASSYEPPISYGYTF.